Listed below are T cell receptor beta chains from one sample, sequenced in a study of OX40 agonist ivuxolimab in advanced cancers. Generated by immunoSEQ multiplex PCR, the TCRdb table keeps only in-frame clones and is missing some. The table lists approximately 80,000 clones, 85% to 95% of them singletons. Sequences were derived from CD4+ or CD8+ T cells sorted from blood, sampled in a trial of the OX40 agonist ivuxolimab. Receptors were obtained from an adult with an advanced solid tumor such as melanoma, head and neck, liver or kidney cancer. Both conserved end residues are part of each CDR3. The D gene is left open where the match is weak. Rows give clone size only sometimes, using once, few, many, or a class for an expanded clone.

>TRBD1|TRBJ1-5|TRBV27|few
TGTGCCAGCAGCTTTACAGGGGAATTGCAGCCCCAGCATTTT
CASSFTGELQPQHF
>NA|TRBJ1-2|TRBV19|NA
TGTGCCAGTAGTATCGGCAGACGACTTTATGGCTACACCTTC
CASSIGRRLYGYTF
>NA|TRBJ1-3|TRBV10-3|NA
TGTGCCATCAGTGGGGCAGGAACAAACACCATATATTTT
CAISGAGTNTIYF
>NA|TRBJ2-2|TRBV6-5|NA
TGTGCCAGCAGGGCCTCTCTGAACACCGGGGAGCTGTTTTTT
CASRASLNTGELFF
>NA|TRBJ2-3|TRBV6-1|NA
TGTGCCAGCAGAGCGGACCCGGCTACGCAGTATTTT
CASRADPATQYF
>TRBD2|TRBJ2-1|TRBV23-1|NA
TGCGCCAGCAGTCAATTGGAGGGAGCGGGGGGGAGGTCCTACAATGAGCAGTTCTTC
CASSQLEGAGGRSYNEQFF
>TRBD1|TRBJ2-3|TRBV5-5|NA
TGTGCCAGCAGCCAGGACAGGGGGCGCACAGATACGCAGTATTTT
CASSQDRGRTDTQYF
>TRBD1|TRBJ2-7|TRBV6-5|NA
TGTGCCAGCAGTAGGGACAGGGGCTACGAGCAGTACTTC
CASSRDRGYEQYF
>NA|TRBJ2-1|TRBV7-2|NA
TGTGCCAGCAGCTTACAGAGCGGAGACAATGAGCAGTTCTTC
CASSLQSGDNEQFF
>NA|TRBJ2-6|TRBV15|NA
TGTGCCACCAGCAGAGACAGTATCTCCTCTGGGGCCAACGTCCTGACTTTC
CATSRDSISSGANVLTF
>NA|TRBJ1-6|TRBV11-1|NA
TGTGCCAGCAGCCGCGACAGAAGTTCACCCCTCCACTTT
CASSRDRSSPLHF
>NA|TRBJ2-2|TRBV10-3|NA
TGTGCCATCAGTTCGGGACCCTTGGCAACCGGGGAGCTGTTTTTT
CAISSGPLATGELFF
>TRBD1|TRBJ2-7|TRBV28|NA
TGTGCCAGCAGTTTCCCCCGGGACAGCTACGAGCAGTACTTC
CASSFPRDSYEQYF
>NA|TRBJ1-1|TRBV6-5|NA
TGTGCCAGCAGGTATAGTTCAGGCGGAGAAGCTTTCTTT
CASRYSSGGEAFF
>NA|TRBJ2-1|TRBV7-9|NA
TGTGCCAGCAGCTTAACTTGGCGGGATCGGAATGAGCAGTTCTTC
CASSLTWRDRNEQFF
>NA|TRBJ2-3|TRBV21-1|once
TGTGCCAGCAGCAAGGGACAGGGAACAGATACGCAGTATTTT
CASSKGQGTDTQYF
>TRBD1|TRBJ1-1|TRBV6-4|NA
TGTGCCAGCAGTGACCAGGGGGTAAGGAACACTGAAGCTTTCTTT
CASSDQGVRNTEAFF
>NA|TRBJ2-7|TRBV5-4|once
TGTGCCAGCAGCCCGACCGGGGTTACCTCCTACGAGCAGTACTTC
CASSPTGVTSYEQYF
>TRBD1|TRBJ2-3|TRBV27|NA
TGTGCCAGCAGTCGTTCTGCCCCGGACAGGGGGCTACGGGTTAGGGGAACAGATACGCAGTATTTT
CASSRSAPDRGLRVRGTDTQYF
>NA|TRBJ2-5|TRBV7-9|NA
TGTGCCAGCAGCTTATACCGCCAGGGGGGGGACCACCAGGAGACCCAGTACTTC
CASSLYRQGGDHQETQYF
>NA|TRBJ1-6|TRBV5-1|NA
TGCGCCAGCAGCTTAGACGGAGGTGGTAATTCACCCCTCCACTTT
CASSLDGGGNSPLHF
>TRBD2|TRBJ2-1|TRBV2|NA
TGTGCCAGCAGGGGGGGATTAGCGGGATACAATGAGCAGTTCTTC
CASRGGLAGYNEQFF
>NA|TRBJ2-5|TRBV5-5|NA
TGTGCCAGCAGCTTGGACCCGTGGGTCCAAGAGACCCAGTACTTC
CASSLDPWVQETQYF
>TRBD2|TRBJ2-1|TRBV18|NA
TGTGCCAGCTCACCACGGGCGGGAGGGTTCAATGAGCAGTTCTTC
CASSPRAGGFNEQFF
>TRBD1|TRBJ2-7|TRBV18|NA
TGTGCCAGCTCACGATGGACAGGGGGCTACGAGCAGTACTTC
CASSRWTGGYEQYF
>NA|TRBJ2-3|TRBV11-3|NA
TGTGCCAGCAGCCCCGGGGGGCCAGATACGCAGTATTTT
CASSPGGPDTQYF
>NA|TRBJ1-4|TRBV28|NA
TGTGCCAGCAGTTTTTTTGACAGCCTTAATGAAAAACTGTTTTTT
CASSFFDSLNEKLFF
>NA|TRBJ1-3|TRBV18|NA
TGTGCCAGCTCACCCATTGATGGTGCAGGGGCCCGGAACACCATATATTTT
CASSPIDGAGARNTIYF
>NA|TRBJ2-7|TRBV30|NA
TGTGCCTGGGGCCCCAGTAGCTACGAGCAGTACTTC
CAWGPSSYEQYF
>NA|TRBJ2-2|TRBV7-8|NA
TGTGCCAGCAGCTTAGTAGGAGGCGGGAACACCGGGGAGCTGTTTTTT
CASSLVGGGNTGELFF
>TRBD1|TRBJ1-5|TRBV28|few
TGTGCCAGCAGCAACCGGGACAGGGCTAATCAGCCCCAGCATTTT
CASSNRDRANQPQHF
>NA|TRBJ2-3|TRBV7-3|NA
TGTGCCAGCAGCGGGGGAATTACAACAGATACGCAGTATTTT
CASSGGITTDTQYF
>TRBD2|TRBJ2-1|TRBV5-5|once
TGTGCCAGCAGCTTGGAGGGACTAGCGGGTTACAATGAGCAGTTCTTC
CASSLEGLAGYNEQFF
>TRBD2|TRBJ2-4|TRBV10-1|NA
TGCGCCAGCAGTGATGGTAGCGGGGGAAACATTCAGTACTTC
CASSDGSGGNIQYF
>TRBD2|TRBJ2-3|TRBV9|NA
TGTGCCAGCAGCGTAAACTGGGGGGGAGGCACAGATACGCAGTATTTT
CASSVNWGGGTDTQYF
>NA|TRBJ2-5|TRBV6-5|NA
TGTGCCAGCAGCCCCCTGGCGGCAGAGACCCAGTACTTC
CASSPLAAETQYF
>TRBD2|TRBJ2-5|TRBV7-2|NA
TGTGCCAGCAGCCAGCTCGCACGGGGGGGCCTGGAGACCCAGTACTTC
CASSQLARGGLETQYF
>NA|TRBJ2-1|TRBV9|once
TGTGCCAGCAGCGTAGCCGGGACGCCCATATACAATGAGCAGTTCTTC
CASSVAGTPIYNEQFF
>TRBD2|TRBJ2-1|TRBV7-8|NA
TGTGCCAGCAGCTCCGACCGGTATAGCGGGGGAGTCAATGAGCAGTTCTTC
CASSSDRYSGGVNEQFF
>NA|TRBJ2-5|TRBV11-3|NA
TGTGCCAGCAGCAGCACCGGGACACTATTCCGAGAGACCCAGTACTTC
CASSSTGTLFRETQYF
>NA|TRBJ1-1|TRBV6-1|NA
TGTGCCAGCACCGCAAACCGGGACACTGAAGCTTTCTTT
CASTANRDTEAFF
>TRBD2|TRBJ2-3|TRBV27|NA
TGTGCCAGCAGTCTCAGCGGGGGGGAGACAGATACGCAGTATTTT
CASSLSGGETDTQYF
>NA|TRBJ2-3|TRBV5-1|NA
TGCGCCAGCAGCTTGGGACAGGACACAGATACGCAGTATTTT
CASSLGQDTDTQYF
>NA|TRBJ1-3|TRBV21-1|NA
TGTGCCAGCAGCAAAACGCCCTCTCCGGGACAGGGGAGTGTTGTTTCTGGAAACACCATATATTTT
CASSKTPSPGQGSVVSGNTIYF
>NA|TRBJ2-5|TRBV11-1|NA
TGTGCCAGCAGCCCAGGAGGGGGCGAGACCCAGTACTTC
CASSPGGGETQYF
>NA|TRBJ1-1|TRBV6-4|NA
TGTGCCAGCAGCCTCAGGGCCGGGGGGGCTGAAGCTTTCTTT
CASSLRAGGAEAFF
>NA|TRBJ1-1|TRBV5-1|NA
TGCGCCAGCAGCTTGGCCGGTAAAAAAAGCCGAGGCACTGAAGCTTTCTTT
CASSLAGKKSRGTEAFF
>TRBD1|TRBJ1-6|TRBV4-1|NA
TGCGCCAGCAGCCAACCGGGACAGGGTGGTTCACCCCTCCACTTT
CASSQPGQGGSPLHF
>TRBD1|TRBJ1-5|TRBV28|NA
TGTGCCAGCAGCCGCGACAGGGAGACGCTTCAGCCCCAGCATTTT
CASSRDRETLQPQHF
>NA|TRBJ2-7|TRBV6-5|NA
TGTGCCAGCAGTTACTCCTCGGCGGACTACGAGCAGTACTTC
CASSYSSADYEQYF
>NA|TRBJ2-2|TRBV10-1|NA
TGCGGACACCAATGTGGGAGGGGGCGGGAGGCCGGGGAGCTGTTTTTT
CGHQCGRGREAGELFF
>NA|TRBJ2-7|TRBV28|NA
TGTGCCAGCAGTGAACAAAGGGGCAGATCCTACGAGCAGTACTTC
CASSEQRGRSYEQYF
>TRBD1|TRBJ2-2|TRBV5-1|NA
TGCGCCAGCAGCCAATCAGGGACAGGGAACACCGGGGAGCTGTTTTTT
CASSQSGTGNTGELFF
>NA|TRBJ2-3|TRBV7-6|NA
TGTGCCAGCAGCTTAGACGCGAGGATGTCAGCCACAGATACGCAGTATTTT
CASSLDARMSATDTQYF
>TRBD2|TRBJ2-3|TRBV7-2|once
TGTGCCAGCAGCCCGGGACTAGCTAGGGCAGATACGCAGTATTTT
CASSPGLARADTQYF
>NA|TRBJ2-7|TRBV11-3|few
TGTGCCAGCAGCTCCATAGGCCTCTACGAGCAGTACTTC
CASSSIGLYEQYF
>NA|TRBJ2-5|TRBV5-4|NA
TGTGCCAGCAGCTTCCTACTAGAGACCCAGTACTTC
CASSFLLETQYF
>TRBD1|TRBJ1-3|TRBV5-1|NA
TGCGCCAGCAGCTTGGGACAGGGTGATACCATATATTTT
CASSLGQGDTIYF